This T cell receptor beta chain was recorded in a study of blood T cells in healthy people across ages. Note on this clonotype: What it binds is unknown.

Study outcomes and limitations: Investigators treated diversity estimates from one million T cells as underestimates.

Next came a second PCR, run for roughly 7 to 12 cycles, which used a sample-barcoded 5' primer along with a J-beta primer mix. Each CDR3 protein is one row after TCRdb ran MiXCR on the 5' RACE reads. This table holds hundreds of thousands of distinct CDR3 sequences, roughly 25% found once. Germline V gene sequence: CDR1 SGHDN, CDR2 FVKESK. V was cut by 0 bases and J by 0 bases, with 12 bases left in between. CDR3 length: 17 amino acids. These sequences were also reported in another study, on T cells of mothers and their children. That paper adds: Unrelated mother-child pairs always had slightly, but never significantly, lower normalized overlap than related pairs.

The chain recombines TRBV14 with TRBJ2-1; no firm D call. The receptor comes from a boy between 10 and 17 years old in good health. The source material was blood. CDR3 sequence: CASSQDITQSSYNEQFF. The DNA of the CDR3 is TGTGCCAGCAGCCAAGATATTACCCAGAGCTCCTACAATGAGCAGTTCTTC. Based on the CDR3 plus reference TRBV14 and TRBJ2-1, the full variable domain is EAGVTQFPSHSVIEKGQTVTLRCDPISGHDNLYWYRRVMGKEIKFLLHFVKESKQDESGMPNNRFLAERTGGTYSTLKVQPAELEDSGVYFCASSQDITQSSYNEQFFGPGTRLTVL.